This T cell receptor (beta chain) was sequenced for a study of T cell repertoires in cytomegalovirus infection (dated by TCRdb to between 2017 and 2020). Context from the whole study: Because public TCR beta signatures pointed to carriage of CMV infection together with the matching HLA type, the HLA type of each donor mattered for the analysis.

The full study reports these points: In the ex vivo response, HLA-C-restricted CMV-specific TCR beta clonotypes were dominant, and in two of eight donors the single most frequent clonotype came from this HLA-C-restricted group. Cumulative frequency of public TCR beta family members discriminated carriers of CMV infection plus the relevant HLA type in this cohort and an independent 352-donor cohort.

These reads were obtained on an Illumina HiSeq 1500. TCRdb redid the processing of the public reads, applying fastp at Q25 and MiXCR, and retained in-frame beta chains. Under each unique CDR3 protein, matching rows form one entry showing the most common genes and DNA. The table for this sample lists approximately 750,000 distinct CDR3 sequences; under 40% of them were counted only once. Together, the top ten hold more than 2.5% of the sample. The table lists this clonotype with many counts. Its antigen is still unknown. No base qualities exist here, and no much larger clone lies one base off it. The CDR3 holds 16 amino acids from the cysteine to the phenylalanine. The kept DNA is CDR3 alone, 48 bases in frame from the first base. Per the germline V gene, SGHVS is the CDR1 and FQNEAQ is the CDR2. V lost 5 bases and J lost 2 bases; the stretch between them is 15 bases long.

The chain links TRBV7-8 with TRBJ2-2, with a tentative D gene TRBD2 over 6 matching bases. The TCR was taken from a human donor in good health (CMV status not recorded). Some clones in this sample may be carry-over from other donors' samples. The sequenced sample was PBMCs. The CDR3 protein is CASSGGPSANTGELFF. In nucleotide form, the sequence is TGTGCCAGCAGCGGAGGGCCTAGCGCAAACACCGGGGAGCTGTTTTTT.